This TCR beta chain was profiled in a study of CD8+ T cells in alopecia areata (dated 2018 in TCRdb). Looking at the study overall: The treated patients, all with moderate-to-severe alopecia areata, were enrolled in an open-label pilot trial of oral tofacitinib given at 5 to 10 mg twice daily. Scalp clonality was compared among normal scalp (n=4), patchy alopecia areata scalp (n=8), and alopecia totalis/universalis scalp (n=8). To study T cell clonal expansion in alopecia areata, the researchers applied high-throughput TCRbeta sequencing to both the C3H/HeJ mouse model and human patients. Tofacitinib was given for 6 to 18 months, followed by 6 months of follow-up off drug to assess delayed response and recurrence. TCRbeta CDR3 regions were amplified by immunoSEQ multiplex PCR with 35 Vbeta forward and 13 Jbeta reverse primers. In humans, TCRbeta sequencing was performed on scalp tissue and on sorted CD4+ and CD8+ peripheral blood T cells from healthy controls and from patients with patchy or totalis/universalis alopecia areata. In treated patients, disease severity was measured using the SALT score, which gives the percentage of scalp surface area affected. Patients on tofacitinib were biopsied at baseline and after 4 and 24 weeks of treatment, and several of the patients also had a later scalp biopsy. RNA was extracted with the PAXgene miRNA kit for fixed scalp, the miRNeasy kit for PBMCs, and the RNeasy kit for mouse skin. Broader findings and caveats from the paper: Lesional scalp, especially in alopecia totalis/universalis, showed higher clonality and more expanded CD8+ clones than normal scalp, suggesting antigenic drive. The treated cohort was small, with a single nonresponder, so links between baseline CD8+ expansion and response need larger studies. Resident alphabeta T cells in normal human skin are also sequenced, complicating scalp TCR repertoire analysis, unlike mouse skin dominated by gammadelta T cells. During tofacitinib treatment, many expanded lesional clones remained in scalp and blood, and this persistence may partly explain relapse after treatment is stopped. Tofacitinib significantly lowered scalp clonality and the number of expanded CD8+ clones among the top 100 scalp clones. Shared TCR sequences between patients were less evident than in mice, which may be partly attributable to HLA diversity in the patient population.

Receptors were amplified or captured by the immunoSEQ multiplex PCR assay. RNA was extracted from all samples and reverse transcribed into cDNA as template for TCR sequencing. First-strand cDNA was synthesized using SuperScript III with a 2:1 mix of oligo-dT and random hexamers. A synthetic immune receptor repertoire was used to measure amplification bias, and any remaining bias was corrected computationally. The paper's processing steps were these. Raw reads were preprocessed for error removal, and CDR3 was defined according to IMGT conventions as running from the conserved cysteine to phenylalanine. Clonality was calculated as 1 minus Shannon entropy normalized by log2 of the number of productive unique TCRs. CD4 or CD8 identity of scalp clones was inferred by cross-referencing scalp TCRbeta sequences with sorted blood CD4 and CD8 repertoires. The source is immuneACCESS, and TCRdb retained only in-frame sequences with V and J called. Part of the clones is not carried over; for the studies checked, unresolved V genes explain less than half of this, and the remainder is unexplained. From that table come the V and J calls and clone size; the DNA was used to work out D and trimming. The sample data list about 190,000 clones, and roughly 60% of these were observed just once. Of the sample, roughly 1.3% is held by the ten largest clones.

As to this clone: Its antigen is still unknown. No per-base quality is available; no much larger clone lies one base away.

The treatment or condition label, read with the paper, signifies: oral pan-JAK inhibitor, 5-10 mg twice daily. From alopecia areata patients, peripheral blood was collected along with lesional scalp punch biopsies. PBMCs were isolated by density centrifugation and stained for CD3, CD4 and CD8, and CD4+ and CD8+ T cells were sorted on a FACSAria. The germline V gene (reference sequence) provides CDR1 GTSNPN and CDR2 SVGIG. The CDR3 contains 11 residues, cysteine and phenylalanine counted. The read is trimmed to its CDR3 DNA, 33 bases read in frame from base 1. V is reduced by 0 bases and J by 8 bases, leaving a spacing of 7 bases between them.

This TCR was sampled from a human donor with alopecia areata. This receptor chain uses TRBV30 and TRBJ1-1; the D gene cannot be named for sure. The sequencing here drew on CD4+ T cells sorted from blood, taken between weeks 49 and 50, from a patient treated with tofacitinib. The DNA sequence is given as TGTGCCTGGAGTGTACTGCACGAAGCTTTCTTT. Its coded protein is CAWSVLHEAFF.